The next 8 T cell receptor beta chains were all read from a single sample in a study of CD8+ T cells in alopecia areata. Treatment reported: oral pan-JAK inhibitor, 5-10 mg twice daily. Extracted RNA was reverse transcribed into cDNA, the sequencing template. Some clones are missing from TCRdb's copy, which holds only in-frame ones; the method was immunoSEQ multiplex PCR. This table holds 150,000 to 250,000 clones, 60% found once. The sample was CD4+ T cells sorted from blood, taken at week 4, from a patient treated with tofacitinib. The origin of the receptors is a human donor with alopecia areata.

This chain links TRBV27 with TRBJ2-5, with 12 bases that match TRBD2. The CDR3 is 14 residues long. With V trimmed by 4 bases and J by 6 bases, 3 bases remained unmatched. The V gene's germline CDR1 is MNHEY and CDR2 SMNVEV (reference sequence). The CDR3 sequence is CASSSTSGGQTQYF. CDR3 nucleotides: TGTGCCAGCAGTTCGACTAGCGGGGGTCAGACCCAGTACTTC.

This clone was observed a few times. V gene TRBV5-1 combines with J gene TRBJ2-2; D call uncertain. The V end lost 1 base, the J end lost 4 bases, and 8 bases lay between the germline ends. CDR1 and CDR2 (germline): SGHRS, YFSETQ. The CDR3 sequence is 14 residues long. The CDR3 DNA reads as TGCGCCAGCAGCTTGTCCCGGACCACCGGGGAGCTGTTTTTT. Translating it yields CASSLSRTTGELFF.

J is TRBJ2-2 and V is TRBV30; the D is unclear. Germline V gene data show CDR1 as GTSNPN and CDR2 as SVGIG (reference sequence). The V gene lost 1 base and the J gene lost 6 bases, with 18 bases spanning the gap. The CDR3 is 16 amino acids. CDR3 region: CAWSDSGKVESGELFF. As DNA, the CDR3 is TGTGCCTGGAGTGATAGTGGGAAGGTTGAGTCCGGGGAGCTGTTTTTT.

The table lists this clone with a count of one. This chain connects TRBV30 to TRBJ2-5; D remains ambiguous. The V and J ends lost 3 bases and 4 bases respectively, with 6 bases between them. This CDR3 has 11 amino acids. Germline assignment: CDR1 GTSNPN and CDR2 SVGIG (reference sequence). The CDR3 DNA reads TGTGCCTGGAGCACCGGAGAGACCCAGTACTTC. Protein: CAWSTGETQYF.

The V call is TRBV7-9, the J call TRBJ2-5; 7 bases are a match to TRBD1. Germline CDR1 reads SEHNR; CDR2 reads FQNEAQ (reference sequence). CDR3 length: 13 amino acids. V lost 4 bases, J lost 2 bases, and 1 base stayed unmatched. The CDR3 sequence: CASSSGQQETQYF. The CDR3 DNA reads as TGTGCCAGCAGCTCGGGACAGCAAGAGACCCAGTACTTC.

About this clone: The junction departs from the called germline gene at one end, perhaps through a read error. The chain joins TRBV2 to TRBJ2-7, with D tentatively TRBD2 (6 bases). CDR1 and CDR2 (germline): SNHLY, FYNNEI. This CDR3 comprises 12 residues. The CDR3, as DNA: TGTGCAACGAAACGGGACTCCCACGAGCAGTACTTC. Its protein is CATKRDSHEQYF.

This chain connects TRBV5-4 to TRBJ1-6, with D possibly TRBD1 on 5 matching bases. The CDR3 totals 18 residues. Trimming shortened V by 1 base and J by 5 bases, and 19 bases separated the two germline ends. Germline CDR1 is SGHNT and CDR2 is YYREEE (reference sequence). CDR3: CASSLWRGQGRNNSPLHF. The CDR3 nucleotides are TGTGCCAGCAGCTTGTGGCGTGGGCAGGGCCGAAATAATTCACCCCTCCACTTT.

The rearrangement joins TRBV7-9 to TRBJ1-6; TRBD1 is a possible D gene (5 bases). The CDR3 runs 15 residues. CDR1 is SEHNR and CDR2 is FQNEAQ in the germline V gene (reference sequence). Trimming pared 1 base from V and 13 bases from J, leaving 17 bases between. For the CDR3, the DNA is TGTGCCAGCAGCTTAGATGCCAGGGAAATCTCCCCCCTCCACTTT. Encoded protein: CASSLDAREISPLHF. The full variable domain, rest sourced from reference TRBV7-9 and TRBJ1-6, is DTGVSQNPRHKITKRGQNVTFRCDPISEHNRLYWYRQTLGQGPEFLTYFQNEAQLEKSRLLSDRFSAERPKGSFSTLEIQRTEQGDSAMYLCASSLDAREISPLHFGNGTRLTVT.